These 9 T cell receptor beta chains were all obtained from the same sample, sequenced in a study of cytomegalovirus exposure and HLA in healthy donors. The PCR was carried out with 60 Vbeta primers and 13 Jbeta primers. Clones were read by immunoSEQ multiplex PCR, and TCRdb kept only the in-frame ones, dropping some. The profile shows around 190,000 clones, about nine tenths of them singletons. Sequencing used PBMCs. These receptors originate from a boy between 2 and 10 years old in good health and CMV-seronegative.

The chain links TRBV28 to TRBJ1-4; maybe TRBD1 (6 bases). Germline V gene sequence: CDR1 MDHEN, CDR2 SYDVKM. This CDR3 contains 15 residues. The V gene lost 8 bases and the J gene lost 7 bases, with 20 bases spanning the gap. DNA for the CDR3: TGTGCCAGCGGGTCTATTCAGGGGAGTAGTGAAAAACTGTTTTTT. Encoded protein: CASGSIQGSSEKLFF.

This clone was seen a few times. The chain employs TRBV5-8 and TRBJ1-4, with 8 positions matching TRBD1. The CDR3 sequence is 15 residues long. Looked up from germline, CDR1 is SGHTS and CDR2 is YDEGEE. Germline trimming cut 3 bases from V and 8 bases from J; bases unmatched to any gene: 9. The CDR3 nucleotides are TGTGCCAGCAGCTCAACAGGGGGTGAGAAGGAAAAACTGTTTTTT. Amino acid sequence: CASSSTGGEKEKLFF. The variable domain in full, completed from reference TRBV5-8 and TRBJ1-4, reads EAGVTQSPTHLIKTRGQQATLRCSPISGHTSVYWYQQALGLGLQFLLWYDEGEERNRGNFPPRFSGRQFPNYSSELNVNALELEDSALYLCASSSTGGEKEKLFFGSGTQLSVL.

The chain combines TRBV6-1 with TRBJ2-2, with 9 bases that match TRBD2. This CDR3 has 15 amino acids. The trim removed 8 bases at V and 6 bases at J, leaving 10 bases unmatched. In germline, CDR1 is MNHNS, CDR2 SASEGT. CDR3 loop: CASGGGAFGSGELFF. CDR3 DNA: TGTGCCAGCGGCGGGGGGGCCTTTGGGTCCGGGGAGCTGTTTTTT.

The table lists this clone with a few counts. The chain has TRBV29-1 and TRBJ1-1; D gene uncertain. Per the germline V gene, CDR1 is SQVTM and CDR2 is ANQGSEA. V was shortened by 4 bases and J by 1 base, with 7 bases between the two germline ends. The CDR3 extends over 12 amino acids. The CDR3 sequence: CSVGLSNTEAFF. The CDR3 DNA is TGCAGCGTTGGTTTATCGAACACTGAAGCTTTCTTT. The entire variable domain, with the rest obtained from reference TRBV29-1 and TRBJ1-1, is as follows: SAVISQKPSRDICQRGTSLTIQCQVDSQVTMMFWYRQQPGQSLTLIATANQGSEATYESGFVIDKFPISRPNLTFSTLTVSNMSPEDSSIYLCSVGLSNTEAFFGQGTRLTVV.

The rearrangement links TRBV19 to TRBJ2-1; 7 positions agree with TRBD1. V shed 2 bases, J shed 6 bases, and the junction held 4 bases outside the gene matches. CDR3 size: 14 residues. Per the germline V gene, CDR1 is LNHDA and CDR2 is SQIVND (reference sequence). The CDR3 here is CASSILTGSNEQFF. The CDR3 DNA reads TGTGCCAGTAGTATATTGACAGGGAGCAATGAGCAGTTCTTC. Complete variable domain (other parts from reference TRBV19 and TRBJ2-1): DGGITQSPKYLFRKEGQNVTLSCEQNLNHDAMYWYRQDPGQGLRLIYYSQIVNDFQKGDIAEGYSVSREKKESFPLTVTSAQKNPTAFYLCASSILTGSNEQFFGPGTRLTVL.

The chain links TRBV5-1 to TRBJ2-1, with 8 bases that match TRBD2. The CDR3 consists of 14 residues. Losses at the gene ends were 7 bases for V and 8 bases for J; bases not matched to a gene: 11. Germline CDR1 is SGHRS and CDR2 is YFSETQ. CDR3 in DNA: TGCGCCAGCGGACCGGGACCCGGGAGGGATGAGCAGTTCTTC. Protein sequence: CASGPGPGRDEQFF.

The chain employs TRBV28 and TRBJ1-5; D is unresolved. The CDR3 covers 14 residues. Germline assignment: CDR1 MDHEN and CDR2 SYDVKM. V was shortened by 5 bases and J by 3 bases, with 11 bases between the two germline ends. The CDR3 DNA is TGTGCCAGCAGTCGGGATCTACTCAATCAGCCCCAGCATTTT. This encodes CASSRDLLNQPQHF.

This clone was detected only once. This chain joins TRBV5-4 and TRBJ2-4; 11 nucleotides match TRBD1. Germline-derived CDR1 and CDR2 are SGHNT and YYREEE (reference sequence). Losses at the gene ends were 4 bases for V and 10 bases for J; bases not matched to a gene: 10. This CDR3 has 15 amino acids. The DNA for the CDR3 is TGTGCCAGCAGCAACCGGGACAGGGGGGGTCTGATTCAGTACTTC. The encoded protein is CASSNRDRGGLIQYF.

The V gene is TRBV5-4, the J gene TRBJ2-7; 8 nucleotides line up with TRBD1. With 0 bases clipped from V and 7 bases from J, the junction kept 6 bases outside the gene matches. CDR1 is SGHNT and CDR2 is YYREEE in the germline V gene (reference sequence). The CDR3 loop spans 14 amino acids. The CDR3 DNA is TGTGCCAGCAGCTTGGCGGACAGGGCTGTGGAGCAGTACTTC. It encodes CASSLADRAVEQYF.